This passage covers 22 T cell receptor beta chains from one sample sequenced in a study of liver allograft versus peripheral blood T cells. Study background: Liver transplant recipients had T cell receptor repertoires compared between transplanted liver and peripheral blood.

One entry per CDR3 protein results from TCRdb running MiXCR on the reads. The sample shows thousands of distinct CDR3 sequences, roughly 15% of them seen only once. Receptors originate from a human patient who had a liver transplant. The graft donor may account for some of the T cells.

This clonotype was seen at least ten times. This chain links TRBV20-1 with TRBJ1-6; no firm D call. This CDR3 spans 14 amino acids. V lost 0 bases and J lost 9, with 12 bases in between. Germline V lookup: CDR1 DFQATT, CDR2 SNEGSKA (reference sequence). CDR3 region: CSARDSRNSSPLHF. The CDR3 DNA sequence: TGCAGTGCTAGAGATTCCAGAAATAGTTCACCCCTCCACTTT.

Notes on this clonotype: Given a far larger clone just one base away, this is likely a sequencing read error. V gene TRBV6-5 combines with J gene TRBJ1-4; TRBD1 aligns across 7 bases. Germline V lookup: CDR1 MNHEY, CDR2 SVGAGI. V lost 5 bases, J lost 5 bases, and 8 bases stayed unmatched. The CDR3 is 15 residues long. CDR3 sequence reads: CASSDSGTVNEKLFF. CDR3 in DNA: TGTGCCAGCAGTGATTCCGGGACAGTGAATGAAAAACTGTTTTTT.

In this sample, this clonotype turned up a few times. This chain links TRBV2 with TRBJ1-2; D may be TRBD1 (6 bases). Per germline, CDR1 SNHLY and CDR2 FYNNEI. CDR3 length: 14 residues. Trimming left V 7 bases short and J 4 bases short, with 16 bases between. Here the CDR3 DNA reads TGTGCCAGCAAGTTCACAGGGTTTGGCTATGGCTACACCTTC. It codes for CASKFTGFGYGYTF.

By sample share, this clonotype is medium-sized. The chain employs TRBV7-2 and TRBJ1-4; D gene unclear. Germline V lookup: CDR1 SGHTA, CDR2 FQGNSA. Trimming stripped 4 bases from V and 5 bases from J, with 8 bases between. There are 13 residues in the CDR3. The CDR3, as DNA: TGTGCCAGCAGCTCCCGTTGGAATGAAAAACTGTTTTTT. It encodes CASSSRWNEKLFF. Full variable domain (outside the CDR3, taken from reference TRBV7-2 and TRBJ1-4): GAGVSQSPSNKVTEKGKDVELRCDPISGHTALYWYRQSLGQGLEFLIYFQGNSAPDKSGLPSDRFSAERTGGSVSTLTIQRTQQEDSAVYLCASSSRWNEKLFFGSGTQLSVL.

This chain joins TRBV25-1 and TRBJ1-4, with D tentatively TRBD1 (5 bases). V lost 3 bases, J lost 3 bases, and 8 bases lay in between. Germline lookup yields CDR1 MGHDK and CDR2 SYGVNS. The CDR3 extends over 14 amino acids. Here the CDR3 reads CASSDDRSNEKLFF. The CDR3 DNA follows: TGTGCCAGCAGTGACGACAGATCTAATGAAAAACTGTTTTTT.

Only a few counts were recorded for this clonotype. The V call is TRBV7-9, the J call TRBJ1-2; D is uncertain. V shed 5 bases and J shed 7 bases, with 14 bases lying between them. This CDR3 has 13 residues. Germline V CDR1 and CDR2: SEHNR, FQNEAQ (reference sequence). CDR3 loop: CASSLPSYGGYTF. The CDR3, as DNA: TGTGCCAGCAGCCTTCCCTCCTACGGTGGCTACACCTTC. Drawing the rest from reference TRBV7-9 and TRBJ1-2, the complete variable domain is DTGVSQNPRHKITKRGQNVTFRCDPISEHNRLYWYRQTLGQGPEFLTYFQNEAQLEKSRLLSDRFSAERPKGSFSTLEIQRTEQGDSAMYLCASSLPSYGGYTFGSGTRLTVV.

Relative to its sample, this clonotype is medium-sized (0.01 to 0.1%). The J gene is TRBJ1-1, the V gene TRBV6-1; maybe TRBD1 (6 bases). V gave up 4 bases and J gave up 7 bases, with 19 bases separating them. Germline assignment: CDR1 MNHNS and CDR2 SASEGT. The CDR3 length is 15 residues. Written as DNA, the CDR3 is TGTGCCAGCAGTGTAAGGGCAGGGGCTGGCGGTGAAGCTTTCTTT. Its protein is CASSVRAGAGGEAFF.

Concerning this clonotype: A read error is possible here, since a much larger clone lies one base away. The chain employs TRBV12-3 or TRBV12-4 and TRBJ1-2; D is uncertain. The CDR3 is 13 residues long. CDR3 sequence reads: CASGFDTSYGYTF. The CDR3 DNA sequence: TGTGCCAGCGGTTTTGACACGAGCTATGGCTACACCTTC.

By frequency in the sample, this clonotype is medium-sized (0.01 to 0.1%). The chain recombines TRBV6-2 or TRBV6-3 with TRBJ1-5, with 8 nucleotides matching TRBD1. Trimming cost V 5 bases and J 7 bases; bases outside gene matches: 4. CDR3 size: 13 residues. From germline, CDR1 is MNHEY and CDR2 SVGEGT. CDR3 loop: CASSPGGRQPQHF. In DNA, the CDR3 is TGTGCCAGCAGTCCAGGGGGCAGACAGCCCCAGCATTTT.

As regards this clonotype: Without the conserved terminal phenylalanine or tryptophan, this CDR3 likely stems from a read error. The DNA is omitted, as the CDR3 cannot be located on it reliably, and the CDR3 follows TCRdb's listing. The chain links TRBV27 to TRBJ1-4; TRBD1, as called in the table, went unchecked against the DNA. 14 amino acids form the CDR3, both terminal residues included. CDR1 and CDR2 from the germline V gene are MNHEY and SMNVEV (reference sequence). CDR3 sequence: CASSPGQGREKRGV.

This sequence joins TRBV7-9 and TRBJ1-1; D unclear. Trimming took off 5 bases at V and 6 bases at J, with 10 bases between the two ends. This CDR3 spans 12 amino acids. From germline, CDR1 is SEHNR and CDR2 FQNEAQ (reference sequence). The CDR3 region has the DNA TGTGCCAGCAGCACCAGAGGAGCTGAAGCTTTCTTT. It yields the protein CASSTRGAEAFF.

This clonotype has only a few counts. The CDR3 sequence: CSARRDTMNTEAFF. CDR3 in DNA: TGCAGTGCTAGGAGGGACACCATGAACACTGAAGCTTTCTTT. This chain connects TRBV20-1 to TRBJ1-1; D possibly corresponds to TRBD1 (6 bases). The V end was cut by 3 bases, the J end by 0 bases, with 11 bases between. CDR3 length equals 14 residues. Germline CDR1 and CDR2: DFQATT and SNEGSKA (reference sequence).

Within the sample, this clonotype is medium-sized (0.01 to 0.1%). V is TRBV29-1 and J is TRBJ2-3; weak D call: TRBD1 (6 bases). The ends were cut back, 4 bases at V and 2 bases at J, with 7 bases in the middle. The CDR3 contains 12 residues. Germline V gives CDR1 SQVTM, CDR2 ANQGSEA. In DNA, the CDR3 is TGCAGCGTTGGGACAGCCACAGATACGCAGTATTTT. Its protein product is CSVGTATDTQYF.

This clonotype has only a few counts. The CDR3 is CASSLSYSSTEAFF. CDR3 DNA sequence: TGTGCCAGCAGCTTAAGCTATTCTAGCACTGAAGCTTTCTTT. The chain recombines TRBV7-9 with TRBJ1-1; D is unresolved. V gave up 2 bases and J gave up 4 bases, with 11 bases separating them. The CDR3 extends over 14 amino acids. Germline CDR1 and CDR2: SEHNR and FQNEAQ (reference sequence).

A few counts support this clonotype. The V call is TRBV20-1, the J call TRBJ2-2; D is possibly TRBD1 or TRBD2 (7 bases each). Germline CDR1 reads DFQATT; CDR2 reads SNEGSKA (reference sequence). The CDR3 has 14 amino acids. Trimming removed 6 bases at V and 4 bases at J, with 15 bases between. CDR3 nucleotides: TGCAGTGCCAGGGGGGGGGGGAGCACCGGGGAGCTGTTTTTT. Translated, it gives CSARGGGSTGELFF.

This clonotype was seen a few times. The chain joins TRBV25-1 to TRBJ1-3, with D maybe TRBD1 (5 bases). There are 15 residues in the CDR3. V was trimmed by 4 bases and J by 4 bases, leaving 14 bases between them. Per germline, CDR1 MGHDK and CDR2 SYGVNS. CDR3 DNA: TGTGCCAGCAGTGTGAACGGGGACCCAGGAAACACCATATATTTT. Protein sequence: CASSVNGDPGNTIYF.

This clonotype is judged large. The chain recombines TRBV16 with TRBJ1-2, with D unresolved. V lost 0 bases and J 6 bases, leaving 11 bases between the germline ends. The CDR3 covers 14 residues. In germline, CDR1 is KGHSY, CDR2 FQNENV. CDR3 sequence (DNA): TGTGCCAGCAGCCAATCGATTTATGGGGATGGCTACACCTTC. This sequence encodes CASSQSIYGDGYTF.

V and J are TRBV6-1 and TRBJ2-7; 7 bases fit TRBD1. The ends lost 6 bases at V and 4 bases at J; junction bases unmatched: 12. Germline V gives CDR1 MNHNS, CDR2 SASEGT. The CDR3 totals 15 residues. Here the CDR3 DNA reads TGTGCCAGCAGCCTCGGGACAGCCAACACGTACGAGCAGTACTTC. It specifies CASSLGTANTYEQYF.

This clonotype was observed many times. This chain links TRBV7-9 with TRBJ1-2; D gene ambiguous. The length of the CDR3 is 14 residues. V lost 5 bases and J 8 bases, leaving 18 bases between the germline ends. The germline gives CDR1 SEHNR, CDR2 FQNEAQ (reference sequence). The DNA for the CDR3 is TGTGCCAGCAGCCCGATCCGGGCCCTGGCCGGCTACACCTTC. The encoded protein is CASSPIRALAGYTF. The variable domain in full, completed from reference TRBV7-9 and TRBJ1-2, reads DTGVSQNPRHKITKRGQNVTFRCDPISEHNRLYWYRQTLGQGPEFLTYFQNEAQLEKSRLLSDRFSAERPKGSFSTLEIQRTEQGDSAMYLCASSPIRALAGYTFGSGTRLTVV.

By share, this clonotype counts as medium-sized (0.01 to 0.1%). The rearrangement uses TRBV7-2 and TRBJ2-7; no clear D. The germline CDR1 and CDR2 sequences are SGHTA and FQGNSA. V was shortened by 2 bases and J by 3 bases, with 11 bases between the two germline ends. This CDR3 has 14 amino acids. CDR3 sequence: CASSLHPQIYEQYF. Written as DNA, the CDR3 is TGTGCCAGCAGCTTACACCCCCAGATCTACGAGCAGTACTTC.

The rearrangement joins TRBV19 to TRBJ2-5; D is undetermined. The CDR3 is 13 residues long. The V gene lost 5 bases and the J gene lost 3 bases, with 10 bases spanning the gap. Germline values: CDR1 LNHDA, CDR2 SQIVND (reference sequence). The CDR3 sequence: CASSGRKKETQYF. In nucleotides, the CDR3 is TGTGCCAGTAGTGGGCGGAAAAAAGAGACCCAGTACTTC.

This clonotype is termed medium-sized. The chain has TRBV6-1 and TRBJ1-2; D is possibly TRBD1 (6 bases). The germline V and J ends were trimmed by 1 base and 0 bases, with 6 bases remaining between them. CDR3 size: 14 residues. Germline V gene sequence: CDR1 MNHNS, CDR2 SASEGT. CDR3 residues: CASSEDRANYGYTF. CDR3 nucleotide sequence: TGTGCCAGCAGTGAAGACAGGGCTAACTATGGCTACACCTTC.